The next 13 T cell receptor beta chains were all read from a single sample in a study of blood T cell repertoires in COVID-19. Generated by immunoSEQ multiplex PCR, the TCRdb table keeps only in-frame clones and is missing some. The sample holds more than 90,000 clones, around 90% seen once. Input material: peripheral blood. The receptor source for this set is a human donor in a cohort sampled during active COVID-19.

CDR3 coding DNA: TGTGCCAGCAGTTACTTTTCAGGGGACACTGAAGCTTTCTTT. Amino acid sequence: CASSYFSGDTEAFF. The rearrangement uses TRBV6-5 and TRBJ1-1; tentative D call: TRBD1 (6 bases). The length of the CDR3 is 14 residues. V was cut by 1 base and J by 3 bases, with 9 bases left in between. From germline, CDR1 is MNHEY and CDR2 SVGAGI.

The chain uses TRBV29-1 and TRBJ2-7; D possibly corresponds to TRBD1 (5 bases). V was shortened by 7 bases and J by 2 bases, with 15 bases between the two germline ends. CDR1 and CDR2 (germline): SQVTM, ANQGSEA. The CDR3 spans 13 residues. The CDR3, as DNA: TGCAGCGCCACTGGCGGCAGGGCCTACGAGCAGTACTTC. Translation: CSATGGRAYEQYF.

The chain links TRBV5-8 to TRBJ2-5; weak D call: TRBD1 (5 bases). There are 14 residues in the CDR3. V dropped 3 bases and J dropped 1 base, with 10 bases sitting between them. Germline CDR1 and CDR2: SGHTS and YDEGEE. CDR3 protein: CASSSRQIQETQYF. For the CDR3, the DNA is TGTGCCAGCAGCTCTCGACAGATCCAAGAGACCCAGTACTTC.

The chain recombines TRBV7-9 with TRBJ2-5; 8 bases align to TRBD2. Germline values: CDR1 SEHNR, CDR2 FQNEAQ (reference sequence). The CDR3 totals 15 residues. Trimming cost V 2 bases and J 2 bases; bases outside gene matches: 4. The CDR3 bases are TGTGCCAGCAGCTTAAGCGGGAGAGGGCAAGAGACCCAGTACTTC. It translates to CASSLSGRGQETQYF.

The chain employs TRBV6-2 or TRBV6-3 and TRBJ1-1; 8 nucleotides line up with TRBD1. V was pared by 4 bases and J by 11 bases, with 12 bases of the junction left unmatched. This CDR3 contains 14 residues. Per germline, CDR1 MNHEY and CDR2 SVGEGT. The CDR3 DNA reads as TGTGCCAGCAGTTCCCCCCGACGGACAGGGAGGGCTTTCTTT. Its translation is CASSSPRRTGRAFF.

This chain uses TRBV11-2 with TRBJ2-3; a weak D match, TRBD2 (6 bases). Per the germline V gene, CDR1 is SGHAT and CDR2 is FQNNGV. The ends were cut back, 2 bases at V and 0 bases at J, with 12 bases in the middle. CDR3 length equals 16 residues. CDR3 residues: CASSLPASASTDTQYF. The CDR3 DNA is TGTGCCAGCAGCTTACCGGCTAGCGCTAGCACAGATACGCAGTATTTT.

The rearrangement links TRBV14 to TRBJ1-1; D gene uncertain. The CDR3 runs 13 residues. Germline V gives CDR1 SGHDN, CDR2 FVKESK. Deletions cut 4 bases from V and 10 bases from J, with 16 bases between. The CDR3 coding sequence is TGTGCCAGCAGCCCTAGTACGGCTGGAGGAGCTTTCTTT. Protein product: CASSPSTAGGAFF.

The sample holds one count of this clone. CDR3 in DNA: TGTGCCAGCTCACCGGATGCGGGCCAGCCCCAGCATTTT. Residues: CASSPDAGQPQHF. V is TRBV18 and J is TRBJ1-5; D is ambiguous. CDR1 KGHSH and CDR2 LQKENI come from the germline V gene. V was cut by 3 bases and J by 7 bases, with 10 bases left in between. This CDR3 has 13 amino acids.

The CDR3 DNA sequence: TGTGCCAGCAGCCAGGGGGCCACTAATGAAAAACTGTTTTTT. This codes for CASSQGATNEKLFF. The chain links TRBV7-2 to TRBJ1-4, with 8 bases lining up with TRBD1. V shed 5 bases, J shed 2 bases, and the junction held 1 base outside the gene matches. This CDR3 comprises 14 residues. Germline V gene lookup returns CDR1 SGHTA and CDR2 FQGNSA.

The rearrangement links TRBV20-1 to TRBJ2-1; TRBD2 matches at 12 bases. Germline lookup yields CDR1 DFQATT and CDR2 SNEGSKA (reference sequence). CDR3 length: 15 residues. V lost 3 bases and J lost 6; bases outside the gene matches: 6. CDR3 nucleotide sequence: TGCAGTGCTAGTCCTAGCGGGAGGGCCCGCAATGAGCAGTTCTTC. It specifies CSASPSGRARNEQFF.

J is TRBJ1-5 and V is TRBV19; D might be TRBD1 (6 bases). Trimming shortened V by 5 bases and J by 2 bases, and 13 bases separated the two germline ends. The CDR3 runs 15 residues. Looked up from germline, CDR1 is LNHDA and CDR2 is SQIVND (reference sequence). The CDR3 bases are TGTGCCAGTAGTTGGGGGCAACCGGGCAATCAGCCCCAGCATTTT. The encoded protein is CASSWGQPGNQPQHF. Drawing the rest from reference TRBV19 and TRBJ1-5, the complete variable domain is DGGITQSPKYLFRKEGQNVTLSCEQNLNHDAMYWYRQDPGQGLRLIYYSQIVNDFQKGDIAEGYSVSREKKESFPLTVTSAQKNPTAFYLCASSWGQPGNQPQHFGDGTRLSIL.

This chain uses TRBV28 with TRBJ1-2; TRBD1 agrees at 9 bases. V trimming: 6 bases; J trimming: 6 bases; junction bases outside the gene matches: 8. Germline CDR1 MDHEN, CDR2 SYDVKM. This CDR3 region has 14 residues. The CDR3 here is CASRGGQGRNGYTF. For the CDR3, the DNA is TGTGCCAGCAGAGGAGGACAGGGGCGAAATGGCTACACCTTC.

This sequence joins TRBV9 and TRBJ1-6, with D perhaps matching TRBD1 (5 bases). CDR3 length: 16 amino acids. The germline gives CDR1 SGDLS, CDR2 YYNGEE. With 2 bases removed from V and 10 bases from J, the gap between germline ends came to 19 bases. In DNA form, the CDR3 reads TGTGCCAGCAGCGTGAATGACGGGGGGAACGGATCACCCCTCCACTTT. Its protein is CASSVNDGGNGSPLHF.